This TCR beta chain was sequenced in a study of T cell changes during pregnancy in multiple sclerosis. The repertoire was sequenced with immunoSEQ multiplex PCR; TCRdb's copy has only in-frame clones and lacks some. The repertoire holds under 60,000 clones, with around 92% as singletons. Trimming left V 5 bases short and J 8 bases short, with 9 bases between. Germline V gives CDR1 SEHNR, CDR2 FQNEAQ (reference sequence). This CDR3 spans 11 amino acids. V usage is TRBV7-9 and J usage is TRBJ1-1; the D is unclear. The sequencing here drew on CD4+ T cells from peripheral blood mononuclear cells, taken after pregnancy. The TCR was taken from a female donor with multiple sclerosis, enrolled in a pregnancy study. The CDR3 reads CASSPLLEAFF. Written as DNA, the CDR3 is TGTGCCAGCAGCCCACTATTGGAAGCTTTCTTT. Looking up the rest from reference TRBV7-9 and TRBJ1-1 gives the full variable domain: DTGVSQNPRHKITKRGQNVTFRCDPISEHNRLYWYRQTLGQGPEFLTYFQNEAQLEKSRLLSDRFSAERPKGSFSTLEIQRTEQGDSAMYLCASSPLLEAFFGQGTRLTVV.